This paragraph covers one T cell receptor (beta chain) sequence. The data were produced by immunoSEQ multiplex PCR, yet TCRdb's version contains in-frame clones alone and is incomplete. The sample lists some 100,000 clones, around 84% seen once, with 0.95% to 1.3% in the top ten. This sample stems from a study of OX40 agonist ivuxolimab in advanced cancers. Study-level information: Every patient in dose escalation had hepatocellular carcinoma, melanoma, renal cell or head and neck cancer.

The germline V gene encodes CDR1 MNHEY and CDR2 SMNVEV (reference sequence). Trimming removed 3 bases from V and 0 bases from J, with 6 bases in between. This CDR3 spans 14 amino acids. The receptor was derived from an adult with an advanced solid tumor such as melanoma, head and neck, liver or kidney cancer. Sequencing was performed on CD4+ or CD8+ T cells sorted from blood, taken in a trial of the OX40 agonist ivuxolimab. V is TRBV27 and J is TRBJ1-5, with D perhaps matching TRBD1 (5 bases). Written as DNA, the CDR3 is TGTGCCAGCAGTTTTCAGGGTAGCAATCAGCCCCAGCATTTT. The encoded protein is CASSFQGSNQPQHF.